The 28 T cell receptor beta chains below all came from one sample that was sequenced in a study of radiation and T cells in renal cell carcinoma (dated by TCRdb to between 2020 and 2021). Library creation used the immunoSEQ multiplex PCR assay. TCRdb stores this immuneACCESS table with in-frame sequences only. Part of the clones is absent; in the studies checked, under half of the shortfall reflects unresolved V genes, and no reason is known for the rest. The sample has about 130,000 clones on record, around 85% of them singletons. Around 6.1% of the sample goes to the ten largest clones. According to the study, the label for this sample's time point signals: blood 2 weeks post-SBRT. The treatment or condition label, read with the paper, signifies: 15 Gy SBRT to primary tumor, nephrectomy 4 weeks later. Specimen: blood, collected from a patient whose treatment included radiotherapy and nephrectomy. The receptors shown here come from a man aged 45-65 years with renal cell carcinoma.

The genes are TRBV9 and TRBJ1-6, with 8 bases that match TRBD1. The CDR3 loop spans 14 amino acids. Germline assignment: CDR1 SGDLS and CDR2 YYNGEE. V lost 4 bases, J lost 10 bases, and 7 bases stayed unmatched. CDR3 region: CASSLDRGGSPLHF. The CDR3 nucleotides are TGTGCCAGCAGCCTAGACAGGGGAGGGTCACCCCTCCACTTT.

The CDR3: CASSQDLGQTNYGYTF. CDR3 coding DNA: TGTGCCAGCAGCCAAGATCTCGGTCAGACTAACTATGGCTACACCTTC. V and J are TRBV4-2 and TRBJ1-2; D call uncertain. With 0 bases removed from V and 0 bases from J, the gap between germline ends came to 11 bases. The CDR3 totals 16 residues. CDR1 is LGHNA and CDR2 is YNFKEQ in the germline V gene.

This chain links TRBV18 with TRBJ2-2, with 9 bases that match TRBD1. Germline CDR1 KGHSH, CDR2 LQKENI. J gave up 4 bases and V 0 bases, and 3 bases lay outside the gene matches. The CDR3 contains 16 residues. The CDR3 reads CASSPPGTGTTGELFF. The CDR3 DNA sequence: TGTGCCAGCTCACCACCCGGGACAGGGACCACCGGGGAGCTGTTTTTT. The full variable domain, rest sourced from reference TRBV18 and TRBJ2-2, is NAGVMQNPRHLVRRRGQEARLRCSPMKGHSHVYWYRQLPEEGLKFMVYLQKENIIDESGMPKERFSAEFPKEGPSILRIQQVVRGDSAAYFCASSPPGTGTTGELFFGEGSRLTVL.

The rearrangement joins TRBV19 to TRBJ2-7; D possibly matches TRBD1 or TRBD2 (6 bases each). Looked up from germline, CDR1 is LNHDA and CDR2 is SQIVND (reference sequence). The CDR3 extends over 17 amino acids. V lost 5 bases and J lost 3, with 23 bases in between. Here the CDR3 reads CASSRSPGVSGYYEQYF. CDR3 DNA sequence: TGTGCCAGTAGTCGATCCCCAGGGGTTAGCGGATACTACGAGCAGTACTTC.

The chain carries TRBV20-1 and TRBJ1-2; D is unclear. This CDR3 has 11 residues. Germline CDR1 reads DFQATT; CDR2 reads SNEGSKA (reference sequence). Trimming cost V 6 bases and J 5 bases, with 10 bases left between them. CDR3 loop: CSASDEYGYTF. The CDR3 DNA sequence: TGCAGTGCCTCAGATGAATATGGCTACACCTTC.

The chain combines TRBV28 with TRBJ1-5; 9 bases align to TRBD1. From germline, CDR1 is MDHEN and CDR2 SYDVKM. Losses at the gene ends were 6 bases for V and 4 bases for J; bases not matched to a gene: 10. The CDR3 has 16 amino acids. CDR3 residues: CASSYMGTGINQPQHF. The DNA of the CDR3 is TGTGCCAGCAGCTATATGGGGACAGGGATTAATCAGCCCCAGCATTTT.

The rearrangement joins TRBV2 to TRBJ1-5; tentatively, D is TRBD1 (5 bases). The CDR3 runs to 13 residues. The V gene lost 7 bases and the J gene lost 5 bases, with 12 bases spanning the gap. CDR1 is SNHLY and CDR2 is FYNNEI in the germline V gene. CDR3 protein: CASTGGGYQPQHF. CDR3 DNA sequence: TGTGCCAGCACCGGCGGGGGATATCAGCCCCAGCATTTT. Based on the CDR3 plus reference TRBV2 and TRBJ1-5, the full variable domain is EPEVTQTPSHQVTQMGQEVILRCVPISNHLYFYWYRQILGQKVEFLVSFYNNEISEKSEIFDDQFSVERPDGSNFTLKIRSTKLEDSAMYFCASTGGGYQPQHFGDGTRLSIL.

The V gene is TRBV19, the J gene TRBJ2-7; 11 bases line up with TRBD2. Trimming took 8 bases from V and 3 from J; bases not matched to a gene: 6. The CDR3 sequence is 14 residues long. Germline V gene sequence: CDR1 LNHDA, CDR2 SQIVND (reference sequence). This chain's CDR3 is CASGAGLADYEQYF. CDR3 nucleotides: TGTGCCAGTGGGGCGGGACTAGCGGACTACGAGCAGTACTTC. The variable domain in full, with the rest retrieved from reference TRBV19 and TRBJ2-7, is DGGITQSPKYLFRKEGQNVTLSCEQNLNHDAMYWYRQDPGQGLRLIYYSQIVNDFQKGDIAEGYSVSREKKESFPLTVTSAQKNPTAFYLCASGAGLADYEQYFGPGTRLTVT.

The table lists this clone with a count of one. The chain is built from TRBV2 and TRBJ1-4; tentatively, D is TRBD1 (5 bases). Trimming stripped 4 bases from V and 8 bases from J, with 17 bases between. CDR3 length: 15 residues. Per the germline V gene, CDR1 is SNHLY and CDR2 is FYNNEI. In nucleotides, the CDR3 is TGTGCCAGCAGTGCCCAGAACAGGTGGGGCGAAAAACTGTTTTTT. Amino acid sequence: CASSAQNRWGEKLFF.

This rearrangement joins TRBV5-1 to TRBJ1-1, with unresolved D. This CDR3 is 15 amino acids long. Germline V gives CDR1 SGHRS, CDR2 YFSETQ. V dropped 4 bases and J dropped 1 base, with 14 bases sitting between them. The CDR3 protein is CASSGSVQSNTEAFF. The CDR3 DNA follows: TGCGCCAGCAGCGGTTCCGTACAGTCGAACACTGAAGCTTTCTTT.

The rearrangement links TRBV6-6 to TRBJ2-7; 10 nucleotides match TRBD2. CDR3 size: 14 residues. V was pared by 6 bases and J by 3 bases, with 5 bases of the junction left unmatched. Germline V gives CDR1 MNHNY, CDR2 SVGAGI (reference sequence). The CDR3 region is CASRQLAGNYEQYF. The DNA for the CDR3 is TGTGCCAGCAGACAACTAGCGGGGAACTACGAGCAGTACTTC.

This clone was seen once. CDR3 sequence reads: CASSRQSSDGGYTF. The CDR3 bases are TGTGCCAGCAGCCGACAGTCCTCAGACGGGGGCTACACCTTC. The chain links TRBV14 to TRBJ1-2; maybe TRBD1 (5 bases). CDR1 and CDR2 (germline): SGHDN, FVKESK. The CDR3 spans 14 residues. V lost 4 bases, J lost 8 bases, and 17 bases lay in between.

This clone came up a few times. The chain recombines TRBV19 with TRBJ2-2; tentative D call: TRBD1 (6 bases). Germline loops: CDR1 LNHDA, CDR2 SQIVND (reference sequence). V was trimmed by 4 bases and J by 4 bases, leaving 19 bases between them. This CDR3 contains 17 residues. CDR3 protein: CASSRGGLPWATGELFF. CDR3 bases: TGTGCCAGTAGTAGAGGGGGATTACCGTGGGCCACCGGGGAGCTGTTTTTT.

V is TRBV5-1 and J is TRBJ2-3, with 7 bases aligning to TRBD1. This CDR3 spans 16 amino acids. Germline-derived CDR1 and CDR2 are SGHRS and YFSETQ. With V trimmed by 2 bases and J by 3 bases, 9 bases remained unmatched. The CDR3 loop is CASSLGLGTATDTQYF. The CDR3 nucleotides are TGCGCCAGCAGCTTAGGCTTGGGGACAGCGACAGATACGCAGTATTTT.

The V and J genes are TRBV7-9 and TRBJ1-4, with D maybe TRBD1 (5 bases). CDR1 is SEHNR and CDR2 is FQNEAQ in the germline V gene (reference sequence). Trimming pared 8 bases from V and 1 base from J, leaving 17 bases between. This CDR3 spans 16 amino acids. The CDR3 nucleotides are TGTGCCAGCCGGGACGTCTCGGCGGGAACTAATGAAAAACTGTTTTTT. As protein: CASRDVSAGTNEKLFF.

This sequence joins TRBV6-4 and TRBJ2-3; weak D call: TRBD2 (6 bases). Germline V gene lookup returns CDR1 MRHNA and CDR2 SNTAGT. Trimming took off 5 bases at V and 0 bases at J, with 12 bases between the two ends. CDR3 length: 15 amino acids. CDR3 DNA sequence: TGTGCCAGCAGTCCCCTGGGACTGAGCACAGATACGCAGTATTTT. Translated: CASSPLGLSTDTQYF.

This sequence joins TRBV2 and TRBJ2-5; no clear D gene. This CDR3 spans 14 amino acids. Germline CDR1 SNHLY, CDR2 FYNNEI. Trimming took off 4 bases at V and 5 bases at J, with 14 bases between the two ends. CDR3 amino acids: CASSVYGRLETQYF. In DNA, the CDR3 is TGTGCCAGCAGTGTTTATGGTCGGCTGGAGACCCAGTACTTC.

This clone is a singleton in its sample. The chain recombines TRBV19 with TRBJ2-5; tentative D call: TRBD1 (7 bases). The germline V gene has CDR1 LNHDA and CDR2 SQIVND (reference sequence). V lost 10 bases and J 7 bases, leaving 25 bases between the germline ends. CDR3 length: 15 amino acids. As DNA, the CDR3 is TGTGCCACCGAGAGCCGGGACTTAGGGGGCGGGACCCAGTACTTC. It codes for CATESRDLGGGTQYF. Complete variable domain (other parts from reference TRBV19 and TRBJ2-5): DGGITQSPKYLFRKEGQNVTLSCEQNLNHDAMYWYRQDPGQGLRLIYYSQIVNDFQKGDIAEGYSVSREKKESFPLTVTSAQKNPTAFYLCATESRDLGGGTQYFGPGTRLLVL.

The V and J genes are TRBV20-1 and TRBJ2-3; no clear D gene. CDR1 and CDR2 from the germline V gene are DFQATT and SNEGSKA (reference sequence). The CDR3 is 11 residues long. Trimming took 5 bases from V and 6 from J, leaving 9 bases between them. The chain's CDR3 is CSAFNLDTQYF. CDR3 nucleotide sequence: TGCAGTGCTTTCAACTTGGATACGCAGTATTTT.

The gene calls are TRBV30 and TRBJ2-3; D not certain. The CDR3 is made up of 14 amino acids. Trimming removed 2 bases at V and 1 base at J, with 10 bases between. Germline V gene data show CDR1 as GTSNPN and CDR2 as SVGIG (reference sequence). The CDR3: CAWSRESGTDTQYF. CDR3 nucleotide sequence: TGTGCCTGGAGTCGCGAGTCCGGCACAGATACGCAGTATTTT.

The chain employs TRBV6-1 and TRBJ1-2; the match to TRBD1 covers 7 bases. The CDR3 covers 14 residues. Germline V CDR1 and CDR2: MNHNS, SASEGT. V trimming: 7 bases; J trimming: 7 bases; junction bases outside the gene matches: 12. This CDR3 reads CASNYDREKGGYTF. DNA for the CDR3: TGTGCCAGCAACTACGACAGGGAAAAGGGTGGCTACACCTTC.

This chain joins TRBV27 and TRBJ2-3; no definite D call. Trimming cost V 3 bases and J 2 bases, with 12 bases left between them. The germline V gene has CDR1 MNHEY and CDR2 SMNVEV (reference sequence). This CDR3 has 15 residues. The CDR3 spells CASSFRLALTDTQYF. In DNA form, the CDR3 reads TGTGCCAGCAGTTTTAGGCTCGCCCTCACAGATACGCAGTATTTT.

The CDR3 is CASSLGRNNEQYF. As DNA, the CDR3 is TGTGCCAGCAGCTTGGGGAGAAATAACGAGCAGTACTTC. This rearrangement joins TRBV11-2 to TRBJ2-7, with D tentatively TRBD2 (5 bases). V lost 3 bases to trimming and J lost 5 bases, with 11 bases between them. The CDR3 runs 13 residues. The V gene's germline CDR1 is SGHAT and CDR2 FQNNGV. The variable domain in full, completed from reference TRBV11-2 and TRBJ2-7, reads EAGVAQSPRYKIIEKRQSVAFWCNPISGHATLYWYQQILGQGPKLLIQFQNNGVVDDSQLPKDRFSAERLKGVDSTLKIQPAKLEDSAVYLCASSLGRNNEQYFGPGTRLTVT.

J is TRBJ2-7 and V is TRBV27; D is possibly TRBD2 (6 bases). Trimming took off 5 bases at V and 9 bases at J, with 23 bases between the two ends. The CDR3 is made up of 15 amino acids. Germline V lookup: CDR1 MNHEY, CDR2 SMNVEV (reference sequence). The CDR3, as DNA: TGTGCCAGCAGTCCCACTGGCGGGACCCAGCTAGGGCAGTACTTC. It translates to CASSPTGGTQLGQYF.

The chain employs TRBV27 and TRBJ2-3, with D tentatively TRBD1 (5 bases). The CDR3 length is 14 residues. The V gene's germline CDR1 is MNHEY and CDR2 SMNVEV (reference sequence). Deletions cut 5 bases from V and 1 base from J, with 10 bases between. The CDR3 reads CASSRARGTDTQYF. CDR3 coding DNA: TGTGCCAGCAGTCGCGCCAGGGGCACAGATACGCAGTATTTT.

CDR3 nucleotides: TGTGCCAGCATTGACAGAAACACCGGGGAGCTGTTTTTT. Its protein product is CASIDRNTGELFF. V is TRBV27 and J is TRBJ2-2, with a possible D match to TRBD1 (5 bases). This CDR3 comprises 13 residues. V was shortened by 7 bases and J by 2 bases, with 8 bases between the two germline ends. Germline-derived CDR1 and CDR2 are MNHEY and SMNVEV (reference sequence).

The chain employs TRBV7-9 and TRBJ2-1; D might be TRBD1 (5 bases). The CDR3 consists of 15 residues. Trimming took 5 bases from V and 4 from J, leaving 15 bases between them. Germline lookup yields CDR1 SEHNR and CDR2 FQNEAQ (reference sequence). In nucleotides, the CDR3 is TGTGCCAGCAGCGCACCGCGAGACAGTTACAATGAGCAGTTCTTC. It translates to CASSAPRDSYNEQFF. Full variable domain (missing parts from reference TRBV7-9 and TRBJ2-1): DTGVSQNPRHKITKRGQNVTFRCDPISEHNRLYWYRQTLGQGPEFLTYFQNEAQLEKSRLLSDRFSAERPKGSFSTLEIQRTEQGDSAMYLCASSAPRDSYNEQFFGPGTRLTVL.

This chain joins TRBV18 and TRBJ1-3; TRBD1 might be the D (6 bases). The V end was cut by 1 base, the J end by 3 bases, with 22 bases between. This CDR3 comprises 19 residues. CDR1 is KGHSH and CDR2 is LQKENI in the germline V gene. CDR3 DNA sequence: TGTGCCAGCTCACCACTGACTGTTATCTGGAACAGGGATGGAAACACCATATATTTT. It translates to CASSPLTVIWNRDGNTIYF. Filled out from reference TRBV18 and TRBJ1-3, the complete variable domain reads NAGVMQNPRHLVRRRGQEARLRCSPMKGHSHVYWYRQLPEEGLKFMVYLQKENIIDESGMPKERFSAEFPKEGPSILRIQQVVRGDSAAYFCASSPLTVIWNRDGNTIYFGEGSWLTVV.